A selection of T cell receptor beta chains follows, all from one sample in a study of T cells in localized non-small cell lung cancer. TCRdb's copy holds only in-frame clones and misses some; the assay was immunoSEQ multiplex PCR. Here the sample spans just over 20,000 clones, 70% to 90% being singletons. Sequenced material: PBMCs, taken before any cancer treatment. These receptors were obtained from a woman between 35 and 70 years old with stage II squamous cell lung carcinoma. CDR3s include the opening cysteine and the closing phenylalanine or tryptophan. A D gene is named only where the DNA matches it firmly. Expanded clones get a size class; other rows say once, few or many, or leave the size out.

TRBJ1-1	TRBD1	TRBV27	NA	TGTGCCAGCAGCCTAAGGGGGCTAGGGGGGTGGTTCTTT	CASSLRGLGGWFF
TRBJ2-2	NA	TRBV18	NA	TGTGCCAGCTCCCAGGCGGCCGGGGAGCTGTTTTTT	CASSQAAGELFF
TRBJ2-2	TRBD2	TRBV5-1	NA	TGCGCCAGCAGCCCCGGGACTAGCGGCACCGGGGAGCTGTTTTTT	CASSPGTSGTGELFF
TRBJ2-5	TRBD2	TRBV5-6	NA	TGTGCCAGCAGTCCCGGGACTAGTAAAGAGACCCAGTACTTC	CASSPGTSKETQYF
TRBJ1-1	NA	TRBV29-1	few	TGCAGCGTCTCGGAGCTCATGAACACTGAAGCTTTCTTT	CSVSELMNTEAFF
TRBJ1-5	NA	TRBV28	NA	TGTGCCAGCACCAAACGAGGGGGGGGCAATCAGCCCCAGCATTTT	CASTKRGGGNQPQHF
TRBJ2-1	NA	TRBV4-1	once	TGCGCCAGCAGCCACGGCAGGGACGCCTACAATGAGCAGTTCTTC	CASSHGRDAYNEQFF
TRBJ2-1	NA	TRBV9	few	TGTGCCAGCAGCGTAGGAGCGGGTAGGTCCTACAATGAGCAGTTCTTC	CASSVGAGRSYNEQFF
TRBJ2-7	TRBD1	TRBV6-1	NA	TGTGCCGGCAGAACCGGGACAGGGGCTTACGAGCAGTACTTC	CAGRTGTGAYEQYF
TRBJ2-2	NA	TRBV11-2	NA	TGTGCCAGCAGCTTTGGCGGGACAACTAACACCGGGGAGCTGTTTTTT	CASSFGGTTNTGELFF
TRBJ2-7	TRBD2	TRBV18	NA	TGTGCCAGCTCACCACCGACTAGCGGGTTCTCCTACGAGCAGTACTTC	CASSPPTSGFSYEQYF
TRBJ1-1	TRBD1	TRBV4-2	NA	TGTGCCAGCAGCCAAGATCTAGGGGGCGCGGGAGAAGCTTTCTTT	CASSQDLGGAGEAFF
TRBJ2-7	NA	TRBV27	NA	TGTGCCAGCAGTCCGGGACGGAATCCGTCCGAGCAGTACTTC	CASSPGRNPSEQYF
TRBJ1-2	NA	TRBV28	once	TGTGCCAGCAGTTTAGAAGTGACAGGTGACCAGACTCCTAACTATGGCTACACCTTC	CASSLEVTGDQTPNYGYTF
TRBJ2-5	NA	TRBV7-9	NA	TGTGCCAGCAGACAACGGGGTCCCCAAGAGACCCAGTACTTC	CASRQRGPQETQYF
TRBJ2-1	TRBD2	TRBV10-3	NA	TGTGCCATCAGACTACTAGCGGAGGTTAATGAGCAGTTCTTC	CAIRLLAEVNEQFF
TRBJ2-7	TRBD1	TRBV15	few	TGTGCCACCACACAGGGGGCGGACTACGAGCAGTACTTC	CATTQGADYEQYF
TRBJ2-7	NA	TRBV6-5	NA	TGTGCCAGCGGCACCGCTAGCCGGGTCTACGAGCAGTACTTC	CASGTASRVYEQYF
TRBJ1-5	TRBD1	TRBV19	NA	TGTGCCAGTAGTCCTCTGGACAGGGAAGATCAGCCCCAGCATTTT	CASSPLDREDQPQHF
TRBJ2-2	TRBD2	TRBV9	NA	TGTGCCAGCAGCGTAGGTAGCGGGAGGGGCACCGGGGAGCTGTTTTTT	CASSVGSGRGTGELFF
TRBJ1-2	NA	TRBV18	NA	TGTGCCAGCTCACCAGCAGACTCCTATGGCTACACCTTC	CASSPADSYGYTF
TRBJ2-5	TRBD2	TRBV15	NA	TGTGCCACCAGCAGAGATCATTGGGCGGGAGACGAGACCCAGTACTTC	CATSRDHWAGDETQYF
TRBJ2-7	NA	TRBV6-1	NA	TGTGCCAGCAGTCCTAGACAGGCCCTTCTAGGGCAGTACTTC	CASSPRQALLGQYF
TRBJ1-1	NA	TRBV19	NA	TGTGCCAGTAGGCCGGGCCTCCTGGAGAACACTGAAGCTTTCTTT	CASRPGLLENTEAFF